A single sample is the source of the 3 T cell receptor beta chains below, sequenced in a study of blood T cell repertoires in COVID-19. Data came from immunoSEQ multiplex PCR; TCRdb stores just in-frame clones and leaves some out. The data contain roughly 200,000 clones, roughly 90% of them singletons. The specimen sequenced was PBMCs or T cells enriched from blood (not recorded which). The source is a woman between 25 and 40 years old who had recovered from COVID-19.

This clone was observed once. The rearrangement uses TRBV4-1 and TRBJ2-1; 11 bases line up with TRBD1. CDR1 MGHRA and CDR2 YSYEKL come from the germline V gene. CDR3 length: 17 residues. With V trimmed by 4 bases and J by 7 bases, 12 bases remained unmatched. This CDR3 reads CASSRIIAGTGGNEQFF. Written as DNA, the CDR3 is TGCGCCAGCAGCCGGATTATTGCCGGGACAGGGGGGAATGAGCAGTTCTTC.

This chain connects TRBV14 to TRBJ1-2; weak D call: TRBD1 (6 bases). The CDR3 covers 13 residues. The germline V and J ends were trimmed by 5 bases and 6 bases, with 13 bases remaining between them. The germline gives CDR1 SGHDN, CDR2 FVKESK. CDR3 protein: CASSYDRRNGYTF. The CDR3 DNA is TGTGCCAGCAGCTATGACAGGAGAAATGGCTACACCTTC.

V and J are TRBV14 and TRBJ2-1; 9 positions agree with TRBD1. V was clipped by 4 bases and J by 6 bases; unmatched bases: 7. CDR3 length: 15 residues. Germline V gene lookup returns CDR1 SGHDN and CDR2 FVKESK. The CDR3 DNA sequence: TGTGCCAGCAGCCTTTGGACAGGGGCGTTCAATGAGCAGTTCTTC. It is translated as CASSLWTGAFNEQFF. Based on the CDR3 plus reference TRBV14 and TRBJ2-1, the full variable domain is EAGVTQFPSHSVIEKGQTVTLRCDPISGHDNLYWYRRVMGKEIKFLLHFVKESKQDESGMPNNRFLAERTGGTYSTLKVQPAELEDSGVYFCASSLWTGAFNEQFFGPGTRLTVL.